Listed below are T cell receptor beta chains from one sample, sequenced in a study of T cells in Graves' hyperthyroidism and ophthalmopathy. TCRdb re-called the multiplex PCR reads with MiXCR, one entry per CDR3 protein. The sample records approximately 520,000 distinct CDR3 sequences, roughly a quarter being singletons. Sequenced material: blood. The receptors derive from a woman aged 30 to 39 with Graves' ophthalmopathy. Each CDR3 is given with its conserved first and last residue. Fields, in order: clone size, V gene, J gene, D gene, CDR3 protein, CDR3 DNA. The D gene is left open where the match is weak. Clone size is not always given. Where it is, it says once, few, many or a class for expanded clones.

many,TRBV27,TRBJ2-7,TRBD1,CASSLSTGAFEQYF,TGTGCCAGCAGTTTATCGACAGGGGCCTTCGAGCAGTACTTC
-,TRBV10-3,TRBJ2-6,-,CAISERGQGIVPSGANVLTF,TGTGCCATCAGTGAGAGAGGGCAGGGAATCGTCCCATCTGGGGCCAACGTCCTGACTTTC
few,TRBV11-1,TRBJ1-2,-,CASSSSTGNVFNYGYTF,TGTGCCAGCAGCTCCTCGACAGGAAACGTCTTTAACTATGGCTACACCTTC
many,TRBV12-3/TRBV12-4,TRBJ1-2,TRBD1,CASIFGDRGKDGYTF,TGTGCCAGCATTTTTGGGGACAGGGGGAAGGATGGCTACACCTTC
few,TRBV12-3/TRBV12-4,TRBJ2-2,TRBD1,CASRRQGVITGELFF,TGTGCCAGCAGAAGACAGGGGGTGATCACCGGGGAGCTGTTTTTT
few,TRBV29-1,TRBJ2-7,-,CSVRDTSYEQYF,TGCAGCGTCCGGGACACCTCCTACGAGCAGTACTTC
-,TRBV19,TRBJ2-7,TRBD1,CASSTHRQGGEQYF,TGTGCCAGTAGTACCCACAGACAGGGGGGCGAGCAGTACTTC
-,TRBV16,TRBJ1-3,-,CASSQWSSGNTIYF,TGTGCCAGCAGCCAATGGAGCTCTGGAAACACCATATATTTT
many,TRBV5-5,TRBJ2-5,-,CASSLVEETQYF,TGTGCCAGCAGCTTGGTTGAGGAGACCCAGTACTTC
-,TRBV20-1,TRBJ2-2,-,CSARDRVVITGELFF,TGCAGTGCTAGAGATCGGGTGGTGATTACCGGGGAGCTGTTTTTT
-,TRBV6-1,TRBJ1-1,TRBD1,CASIRHGQGDTEASF,TGTGCCAGCATCCGCCATGGACAGGGAGACACTGAAGCTTCCTTT
few,TRBV20-1,TRBJ2-5,-,CSASIQQQETQYF,TGCAGTGCTAGTATACAGCAACAAGAGACCCAGTACTTC
-,TRBV5-1,TRBJ1-3,-,CASSLAASSGNTIYF,TGCGCCAGCAGCTTGGCAGCTAGCTCTGGAAACACCATATATTTT
-,TRBV12-3/TRBV12-4,TRBJ1-1,-,CASSPSGGPNTEAFF,TGTGCCAGCAGTCCCTCGGGGGGGCCCAACACTGAAGCTTTCTTT
many,TRBV7-2,TRBJ1-2,-,CASSVNYGYTF,TGTGCCAGCAGCGTCAACTATGGCTACACCTTC
many,TRBV6-2/TRBV6-3,TRBJ2-5,-,CASCPSPRAETQYF,TGTGCCAGCTGCCCCAGTCCTCGGGCAGAGACCCAGTACTTC
-,TRBV28,TRBJ1-2,TRBD1,CATLTGGFNGYTF,TGTGCCACCCTGACAGGGGGATTTAATGGCTACACCTTC
many,TRBV6-2/TRBV6-3,TRBJ1-5,-,CASKGPNSNQPQHF,TGTGCCAGCAAGGGACCGAATAGCAATCAGCCCCAGCATTTT
-,TRBV25-1,TRBJ2-7,-,CASSEWGRTYEQYF,TGTGCCAGCAGTGAATGGGGCCGCACCTACGAGCAGTACTTC
many,TRBV11-2,TRBJ1-1,-,CASTPWANTEAFF,TGTGCCAGCACCCCGTGGGCGAACACTGAAGCTTTCTTT
-,TRBV5-1,TRBJ2-7,-,CASSAGDRLYEQYF,TGCGCCAGCAGTGCGGGGGACAGACTCTACGAGCAGTACTTC
many,TRBV2,TRBJ1-2,-,CASRRSAEGYGYTF,TGTGCCAGCCGCCGTAGCGCGGAAGGATATGGCTACACCTTC
many,TRBV5-1,TRBJ1-1,TRBD1,CASSLETGGVLFTEAFF,TGCGCCAGCAGCTTGGAGACAGGGGGCGTTTTATTCACTGAAGCTTTCTTT
many,TRBV5-1,TRBJ2-7,TRBD1,CASRSHTGTGVNEQYF,TGCGCCAGCAGGAGCCATACCGGGACAGGGGTAAACGAGCAGTACTTC